Reported below is one TCR beta chain. What it recognizes is unknown. The repertoire was sequenced with immunoSEQ multiplex PCR; TCRdb's copy has only in-frame clones and lacks some. The data contain about 83,000 clones, roughly 80% of them singletons. This record comes from a study of OX40 agonist ivuxolimab in advanced cancers. Study-level results: The mean number of expanded clones was higher in CD8+ T cells than in CD4+.

The TCR comes from an adult with an advanced solid tumor such as melanoma, head and neck, liver or kidney cancer. The specimen comprised CD4+ or CD8+ T cells sorted from blood, sampled in a trial of the OX40 agonist ivuxolimab.

Written as DNA, the CDR3 is TGTGCCAGCAACCAGGGGGGAAGGGCAGATACGCAGTATTTT. The encoded protein is CASNQGGRADTQYF. The rearrangement uses TRBV6-5 and TRBJ2-3, with D possibly matching TRBD1 (7 bases). Trimming shortened V by 7 bases and J by 4 bases, and 15 bases separated the two germline ends. Germline V gene data show CDR1 as MNHEY and CDR2 as SVGAGI. The CDR3 length is 14 residues.